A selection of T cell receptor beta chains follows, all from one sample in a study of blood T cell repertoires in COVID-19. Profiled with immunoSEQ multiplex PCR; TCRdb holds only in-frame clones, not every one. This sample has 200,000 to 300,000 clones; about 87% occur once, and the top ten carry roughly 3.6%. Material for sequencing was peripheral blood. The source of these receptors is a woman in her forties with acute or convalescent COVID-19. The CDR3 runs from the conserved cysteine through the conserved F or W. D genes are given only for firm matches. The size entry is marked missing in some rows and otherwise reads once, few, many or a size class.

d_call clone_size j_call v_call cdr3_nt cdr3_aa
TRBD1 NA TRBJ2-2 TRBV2 TGTGCCAGCAGCTTCGACAGGGCTAACGGGGAGCTGTTTTTT CASSFDRANGELFF
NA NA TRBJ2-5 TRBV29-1 TGCAGCGTCTCCCAGGGTAATGCGGAGACCCAGTACTTC CSVSQGNAETQYF
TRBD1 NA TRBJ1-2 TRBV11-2 TGTGCCAGCAGCTCACCCGGAGACAGGGGGGATGGCTACACCTTC CASSSPGDRGDGYTF
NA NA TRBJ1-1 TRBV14 TGTGCCAGCAGCCAAGCTATCCCAGGAATGAGCACTGAAGCTTTCTTT CASSQAIPGMSTEAFF
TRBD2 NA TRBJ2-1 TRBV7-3 TGTGCCAGCAGCTTAATTGGGACTAGCGGGGACAATGAGCAGTTCTTC CASSLIGTSGDNEQFF
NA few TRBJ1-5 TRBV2 TGTGCCAGCAGGGCAGACTACAATCAGCCCCAGCATTTT CASRADYNQPQHF
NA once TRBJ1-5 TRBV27 TGTGCCAGCAGGGGGGACAAGGGCTTCAGTCAGCCCCAGCATTTT CASRGDKGFSQPQHF
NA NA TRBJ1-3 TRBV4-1 TGCGCCAGCAGCCCCTCCAGATGGTGGGGAAACACCATATATTTT CASSPSRWWGNTIYF
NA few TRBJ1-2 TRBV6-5 TGTGCCAGCAGTTTAACAGGGAACTATGGCTACACCTTC CASSLTGNYGYTF
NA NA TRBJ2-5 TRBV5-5 TGTGCCAGCAGCTTGGCTAGGCAGGGACTAGAGACCCAGTACTTC CASSLARQGLETQYF
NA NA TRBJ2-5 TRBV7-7 TGTGCCAGCAGCTTAGGCAGGGTACAGGAGACCCAGTACTTC CASSLGRVQETQYF
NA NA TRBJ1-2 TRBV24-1 TGTGCCACCAGTGATGGAAGGGCCGGAGGTGTGACTGGTAACTATGGCTACACCTTC CATSDGRAGGVTGNYGYTF
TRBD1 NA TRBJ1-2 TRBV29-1 TGCAGCGTGACAGGGGAATGGGGCTATGGCTACACCTTC CSVTGEWGYGYTF
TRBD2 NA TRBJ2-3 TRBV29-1 TGCAGCGTTGCCGGACTAGCGGGGATCGATACGCAGTATTTT CSVAGLAGIDTQYF
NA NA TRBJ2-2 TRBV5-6 TGTGCCAGCAGCTTGGCTGTCGGTTGGGAGTCCTCCGGGGAGCTGTTTTTT CASSLAVGWESSGELFF
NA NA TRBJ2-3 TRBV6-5 TGTGCCAGCAGCATATTAGAACTAAATACGCAGTATTTT CASSILELNTQYF
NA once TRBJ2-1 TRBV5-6 TGTGCCAGCAGCTTGAAACAGGGAGTAAAATTCTTC CASSLKQGVKFF
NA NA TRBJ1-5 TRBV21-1 TGTGCCAGCAGCCCCGGCCGGGACAGGGGGCAGGAAAGAGGCAAGCAGCCCCAGCATTTT CASSPGRDRGQERGKQPQHF
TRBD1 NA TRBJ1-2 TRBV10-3 TGTGCCATCAACCGGGACAGGGGAAACTACACCTTC CAINRDRGNYTF
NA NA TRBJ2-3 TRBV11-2 TGTGCCAGCAGCTTATTTGGGACTTACACCACAGATACGCAGTATTTT CASSLFGTYTTDTQYF
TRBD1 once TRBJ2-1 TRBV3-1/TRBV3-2 TGTGCCAGCAGCGGCAGGGGGCGGGAACAGTTCTTC CASSGRGREQFF
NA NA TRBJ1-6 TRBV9 TGTGCCAGCAGCGTAGGGGCTAATCAGGGCTACTATAATTCACCCCTCCACTTT CASSVGANQGYYNSPLHF
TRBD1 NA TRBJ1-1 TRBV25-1 TGTGCCAGCAGTCCCGTCGGCTGGACAGGGAGACCCACTGAAGCTTTCTTT CASSPVGWTGRPTEAFF
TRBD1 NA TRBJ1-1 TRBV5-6 TGTGCCAGCAGCTGGGGACAGGGAATCACTGAAGCTTTCTTT CASSWGQGITEAFF
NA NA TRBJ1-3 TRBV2 TGTGCCAGCAGTGAAGAACAGCTGATCTCTGGAAACACCATATATTTT CASSEEQLISGNTIYF
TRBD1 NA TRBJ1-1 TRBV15 TGTGCCACCAGCAGATTAGCAGGGGGGTTGAACACTGAAGCTTTCTTT CATSRLAGGLNTEAFF
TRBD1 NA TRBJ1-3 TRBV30 TGTGCCTGGAGTGTACGGACAGGGGCCCACACCATATATTTT CAWSVRTGAHTIYF
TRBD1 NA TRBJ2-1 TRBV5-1 TGCGCCAGCAGCTTGACAGGGGACAGCTCCTACAATGAGCAGTTCTTC CASSLTGDSSYNEQFF
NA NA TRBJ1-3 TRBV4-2 TGTGCCAGCAGCCAAGAGCCCAGCTCTGGAAACACCATATATTTT CASSQEPSSGNTIYF
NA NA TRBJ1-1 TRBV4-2 TGTGCCAGCAGCCCGCGGACAGTCGGAAGGCCAAACACTGAAGCTTTCTTT CASSPRTVGRPNTEAFF
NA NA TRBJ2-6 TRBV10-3 TGTGCCATCAGGGACACAGGGACCTCCAGGACTGGGGCCAACGTCCTGACTTTC CAIRDTGTSRTGANVLTF
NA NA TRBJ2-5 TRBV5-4 TGTGCCAGCAGCAATCCCAGGGGAAGGGTGGAGACCCAGTACTTC CASSNPRGRVETQYF
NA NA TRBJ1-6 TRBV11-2 TGTGCCAGCAGCCATCTCCGGGGGGGTGTCTATAATTCACCCCTCCACTTT CASSHLRGGVYNSPLHF
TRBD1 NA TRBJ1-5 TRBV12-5 TGTGCTAGTGGTTTGACGTTCGGGACAGGGGGTCAGCCCCAGCATTTT CASGLTFGTGGQPQHF
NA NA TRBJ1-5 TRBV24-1 TGTGCCACCAGTGATTTCGGGGACAACAATCAGCCCCAGCATTTT CATSDFGDNNQPQHF
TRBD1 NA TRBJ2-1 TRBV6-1 TGTGCCAGCAGTGAAGATTGGACAGGGGCTTCCTACAATGAGCAGTTCTTC CASSEDWTGASYNEQFF
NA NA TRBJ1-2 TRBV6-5 TGTGCCACCCTAGGCACACTCGCTGCCCTCTATGGCTACACCTTC CATLGTLAALYGYTF
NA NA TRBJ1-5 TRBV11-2 TGTGCCAGCAGCTTAGAAGGCGGTTATAGCAATCAGCCCCAGCATTTT CASSLEGGYSNQPQHF
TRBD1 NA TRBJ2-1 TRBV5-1 TGCGCCAGCAGCGCAGGACAGGGGAGCTCCTACAATGAGCAGTTCTTC CASSAGQGSSYNEQFF
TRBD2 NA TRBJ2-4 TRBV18 TGTGCCAGCTCACCTTATTTACGCGGGGGGAACATTCAGTACTTC CASSPYLRGGNIQYF
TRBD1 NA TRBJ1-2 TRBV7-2 TGTGCCAGCAGCTTAGGGGGACAGATTAACTATGGCTACACCTTC CASSLGGQINYGYTF
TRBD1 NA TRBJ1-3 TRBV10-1 TGCGCCAGCAGTGAGGACACAGGGGGGATGCCTGGAAACACCATATATTTT CASSEDTGGMPGNTIYF
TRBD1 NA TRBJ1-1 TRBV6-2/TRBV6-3 TGTGCCAGCAGTTTGGGACAGGGGAACACTGAAGCTTTCTTT CASSLGQGNTEAFF
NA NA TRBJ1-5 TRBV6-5 TGTGCCAGCCTAATTATAGCACAGGGACCCCAGCATTTT CASLIIAQGPQHF
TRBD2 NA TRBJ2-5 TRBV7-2 TGTGCCAGCAGCTTAGCCTATTTTTTAGCGGGGGGGCCGGAGACCCAGTACTTC CASSLAYFLAGGPETQYF